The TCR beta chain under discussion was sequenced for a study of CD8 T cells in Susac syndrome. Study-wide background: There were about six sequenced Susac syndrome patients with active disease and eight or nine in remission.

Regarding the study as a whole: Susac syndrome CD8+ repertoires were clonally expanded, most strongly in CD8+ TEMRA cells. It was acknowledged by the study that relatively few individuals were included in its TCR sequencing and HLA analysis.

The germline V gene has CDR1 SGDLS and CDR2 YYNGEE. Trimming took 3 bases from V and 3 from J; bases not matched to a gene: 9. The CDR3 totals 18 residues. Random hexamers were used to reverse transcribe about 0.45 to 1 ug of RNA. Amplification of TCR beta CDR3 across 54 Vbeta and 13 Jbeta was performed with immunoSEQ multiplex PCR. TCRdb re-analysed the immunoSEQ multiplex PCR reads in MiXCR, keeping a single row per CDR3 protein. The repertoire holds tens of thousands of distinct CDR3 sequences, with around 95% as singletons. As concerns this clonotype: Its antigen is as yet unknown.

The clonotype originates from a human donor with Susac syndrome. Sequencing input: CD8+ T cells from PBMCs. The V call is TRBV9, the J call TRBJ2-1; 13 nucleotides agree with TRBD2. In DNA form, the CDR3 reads TGTGCCAGCAGCGGAAGGACTAGCGGGAGAGTTGTCTACAATGAGCAGTTCTTC. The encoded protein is CASSGRTSGRVVYNEQFF.